This is a list of T cell receptor beta chains from one sample in a study of T-cell reconstitution after alpha-beta-depleted transplantation in children. Using its own MiXCR run on the PCR reads, TCRdb lists one record per CDR3 protein. The sample shows hundreds of thousands of distinct CDR3 sequences, about 15% of them seen only once. This material consisted of PBMCs, mostly from graft donor cells, taken 360 days after TCRalphabeta/CD19-depleted stem cell transplant. The receptors here all came from a male patient younger than 18 who had a stem cell transplant for acute lymphoblastic leukemia, so the T cells may come from the graft donor. CDR3s include the opening cysteine and the closing phenylalanine or tryptophan. The D gene is left open where the match is weak. Clone size is shown for a subset of rows, as once, few, many or a class of expanded clone.

clone_size: few
d_call: TRBD2
v_call: TRBV4-1
j_call: TRBJ2-1
cdr3_aa: CASSPPGLAGVYEQFF
cdr3_nt: TGCGCCAGCAGCCCACCGGGACTAGCGGGAGTTTATGAGCAGTTCTTC

clone_size: .
d_call: TRBD2
v_call: TRBV19
j_call: TRBJ2-1
cdr3_aa: CASSGMGLAGVYNEQFF
cdr3_nt: TGTGCCAGTAGTGGGATGGGCTTAGCGGGAGTCTACAATGAGCAGTTCTTC

clone_size: few
d_call: .
v_call: TRBV11-2
j_call: TRBJ1-1
cdr3_aa: CASSLVGGGVTEAFF
cdr3_nt: TGTGCCAGCAGCTTAGTCGGAGGGGGGGTCACTGAAGCTTTCTTT

clone_size: few
d_call: .
v_call: TRBV6-5
j_call: TRBJ1-6
cdr3_aa: CASSYQGGSPLHF
cdr3_nt: TGTGCCAGCAGTTATCAAGGGGGTTCACCCCTCCACTTT

clone_size: few
d_call: .
v_call: TRBV2
j_call: TRBJ1-5
cdr3_aa: CASSQGHNQPQHF
cdr3_nt: TGTGCCAGCAGTCAGGGGCACAATCAGCCCCAGCATTTT

clone_size: many
d_call: TRBD1
v_call: TRBV5-1
j_call: TRBJ1-4
cdr3_aa: CASALDRDEKLFF
cdr3_nt: TGCGCCAGCGCCCTTGACAGGGATGAAAAACTGTTTTTT

clone_size: few
d_call: TRBD1
v_call: TRBV6-2/TRBV6-3
j_call: TRBJ2-2
cdr3_aa: CASSGQDRDTGELFF
cdr3_nt: TGTGCCAGCAGTGGACAGGACCGGGACACCGGGGAGCTGTTTTTT

clone_size: few
d_call: TRBD2
v_call: TRBV15
j_call: TRBJ2-1
cdr3_aa: CATSRDPLAGVIIHNEQFF
cdr3_nt: TGTGCCACCAGCAGAGATCCTTTAGCGGGAGTAATTATTCACAATGAGCAGTTCTTC

clone_size: few
d_call: TRBD2
v_call: TRBV10-1
j_call: TRBJ2-3
cdr3_aa: CASSETSGSADTQYF
cdr3_nt: TGCGCCAGCAGTGAAACTAGCGGGAGTGCAGATACGCAGTATTTT

clone_size: many
d_call: TRBD1
v_call: TRBV6-1
j_call: TRBJ2-5
cdr3_aa: CASSRDRARLGETQYF
cdr3_nt: TGTGCCAGCAGTCGGGACAGGGCCCGGCTGGGAGAGACCCAGTACTTC

clone_size: .
d_call: .
v_call: TRBV11-2
j_call: TRBJ1-1
cdr3_aa: CASSEDSVNTEAFF
cdr3_nt: TGTGCCAGCAGCGAAGACAGTGTAAACACTGAAGCTTTCTTT

clone_size: few
d_call: .
v_call: TRBV21-1
j_call: TRBJ2-7
cdr3_aa: CASSHLRPSRISLEQYF
cdr3_nt: TGTGCCAGCAGCCATCTCAGGCCTAGCCGGATCTCGCTCGAGCAGTACTTC

clone_size: .
d_call: .
v_call: TRBV5-1
j_call: TRBJ2-7
cdr3_aa: CASSGVGPGPGEQYF
cdr3_nt: TGCGCCAGCAGCGGGGTGGGTCCAGGGCCCGGCGAGCAGTACTTC

clone_size: few
d_call: .
v_call: TRBV20-1
j_call: TRBJ1-1
cdr3_aa: CSARDGGRTEAFF
cdr3_nt: TGCAGTGCTAGGGACGGGGGGAGGACTGAAGCTTTCTTT

clone_size: many
d_call: TRBD2
v_call: TRBV20-1
j_call: TRBJ2-5
cdr3_aa: CSARPGGGRGETQYF
cdr3_nt: TGCAGTGCTAGACCCGGGGGGGGGAGAGGCGAGACCCAGTACTTC

clone_size: .
d_call: TRBD1
v_call: TRBV10-3
j_call: TRBJ1-2
cdr3_aa: CAISEEDDRAPAF
cdr3_nt: TGTGCCATCAGTGAGGAAGACGACAGGGCTCCCGCCTTT

clone_size: many
d_call: .
v_call: TRBV5-1
j_call: TRBJ2-1
cdr3_aa: CASSFVNEQFF
cdr3_nt: TGTGCCAGCAGTTTTGTCAATGAGCAGTTCTTC

clone_size: .
d_call: .
v_call: TRBV18
j_call: TRBJ2-3
cdr3_aa: CASSLRPEISTDTQYF
cdr3_nt: TGTGCCAGCTCACTCCGGCCCGAAATTAGCACAGATACGCAGTATTTT

clone_size: many
d_call: TRBD1
v_call: TRBV10-3
j_call: TRBJ2-7
cdr3_aa: CAIKTGSHEQYF
cdr3_nt: TGTGCCATAAAGACAGGGTCCCACGAGCAGTACTTC

clone_size: .
d_call: .
v_call: TRBV5-1
j_call: TRBJ2-2
cdr3_aa: CASGAVNTGELFF
cdr3_nt: TGCGCCAGCGGAGCGGTGAACACCGGGGAGCTGTTTTTT

clone_size: .
d_call: TRBD2
v_call: TRBV11-3
j_call: TRBJ2-2
cdr3_aa: CASSLRARLAGVTGELFF
cdr3_nt: TGTGCCAGCAGCTTACGGGCCAGACTAGCGGGAGTCACCGGGGAGCTGTTTTTT

clone_size: few
d_call: .
v_call: TRBV10-2
j_call: TRBJ2-5
cdr3_aa: CASSEQGFETQYF
cdr3_nt: TGCGCCAGCAGTGAGCAGGGGTTTGAGACCCAGTACTTC

clone_size: many
d_call: .
v_call: TRBV2
j_call: TRBJ2-2
cdr3_aa: CASSGTATGELFF
cdr3_nt: TGTGCCAGCTCCGGGACCGCCACCGGGGAGCTGTTTTTT

clone_size: .
d_call: TRBD2
v_call: TRBV5-1
j_call: TRBJ2-1
cdr3_aa: CASSPRLAGVFDEQFF
cdr3_nt: TGCGCCAGCAGCCCGAGACTAGCGGGAGTCTTCGATGAGCAGTTCTTC

clone_size: few
d_call: .
v_call: TRBV27
j_call: TRBJ2-7
cdr3_aa: CASTRTNSYEQYF
cdr3_nt: TGTGCCAGCACCCGTACAAACTCCTACGAGCAGTACTTC

clone_size: .
d_call: TRBD2
v_call: TRBV7-3
j_call: TRBJ2-3
cdr3_aa: CASSKRGGADTQYF
cdr3_nt: TGTGCCAGCAGCAAACGGGGGGGAGCAGATACGCAGTATTTT

clone_size: few
d_call: .
v_call: TRBV19
j_call: TRBJ1-5
cdr3_aa: CASSIEEGQPQHF
cdr3_nt: TGTGCCAGTAGTATCGAAGAGGGTCAGCCCCAGCATTTT

clone_size: few
d_call: .
v_call: TRBV6-6
j_call: TRBJ2-3
cdr3_aa: CASKAPTDTQYF
cdr3_nt: TGTGCCAGCAAAGCGCCCACAGATACGCAGTATTTT

clone_size: few
d_call: TRBD2
v_call: TRBV6-4
j_call: TRBJ2-2
cdr3_aa: CASSAGTRQARNTGELFF
cdr3_nt: TGTGCCAGCAGTGCCGGGACTAGGCAGGCCCGGAACACCGGGGAGCTGTTTTTT

clone_size: .
d_call: TRBD2
v_call: TRBV12-3/TRBV12-4
j_call: TRBJ2-3
cdr3_aa: CASTHPSSGRTDTQYF
cdr3_nt: TGTGCCAGCACCCACCCATCTAGCGGGAGAACAGATACGCAGTATTTT

clone_size: .
d_call: TRBD1
v_call: TRBV11-1
j_call: TRBJ2-6
cdr3_aa: CASSSPGQMISGANVLTF
cdr3_nt: TGTGCCAGCAGCTCGCCGGGACAGATGATCTCTGGGGCCAACGTCCTGACTTTC

clone_size: .
d_call: .
v_call: TRBV5-1
j_call: TRBJ2-5
cdr3_aa: CASSLAEDIRKTQYF
cdr3_nt: TGCGCCAGCAGCTTGGCCGAGGACATACGGAAGACCCAGTACTTC

clone_size: .
d_call: TRBD2
v_call: TRBV6-2/TRBV6-3
j_call: TRBJ2-5
cdr3_aa: CASSYREGETQYF
cdr3_nt: TGTGCCAGCAGTTATCGGGAGGGGGAGACCCAGTACTTC

clone_size: .
d_call: .
v_call: TRBV11-2
j_call: TRBJ2-5
cdr3_aa: CASSSLDRPQETQYF
cdr3_nt: TGTGCCAGCAGCTCTCTGGACAGACCCCAAGAGACCCAGTACTTC

clone_size: .
d_call: TRBD2
v_call: TRBV7-8
j_call: TRBJ2-7
cdr3_aa: CASSRGLAAAYEQYF
cdr3_nt: TGTGCCAGCAGTCGAGGACTAGCGGCAGCCTACGAGCAGTACTTC

clone_size: .
d_call: TRBD2
v_call: TRBV7-2
j_call: TRBJ2-5
cdr3_aa: CASSPSPRLAPETQYF
cdr3_nt: TGTGCCAGCAGCCCGAGCCCGCGACTAGCCCCGGAGACCCAGTACTTC

clone_size: .
d_call: TRBD1
v_call: TRBV27
j_call: TRBJ2-3
cdr3_aa: CASSYRGQDTQYF
cdr3_nt: TGTGCCAGCAGTTACAGGGGGCAAGATACGCAGTATTTT

clone_size: few
d_call: .
v_call: TRBV12-3/TRBV12-4
j_call: TRBJ2-3
cdr3_aa: CASIATDTDTQYF
cdr3_nt: TGTGCCAGCATCGCGACAGACACAGATACGCAGTATTTT

clone_size: .
d_call: TRBD2
v_call: TRBV5-1
j_call: TRBJ2-1
cdr3_aa: CASSLEPGLGGNEQFF
cdr3_nt: TGCGCCAGCAGCTTGGAGCCGGGACTAGGAGGGAATGAGCAGTTCTTC

clone_size: few
d_call: .
v_call: TRBV5-1
j_call: TRBJ2-4
cdr3_aa: CASSFDSMVYIQYF
cdr3_nt: TGCGCCAGCAGCTTCGACAGTATGGTATACATTCAGTACTTC

clone_size: few
d_call: .
v_call: TRBV4-1
j_call: TRBJ2-7
cdr3_aa: CASSPGGREGAYEQYF
cdr3_nt: TGCGCCAGCAGCCCCGGGGGTAGGGAGGGGGCCTACGAGCAGTACTTC

clone_size: .
d_call: TRBD1
v_call: TRBV5-1
j_call: TRBJ2-6
cdr3_aa: CASSPGQGRNSGANVLTF
cdr3_nt: TGCGCCAGCAGCCCCGGACAGGGAAGGAACTCTGGGGCCAACGTCCTGACTTTC

clone_size: few
d_call: .
v_call: TRBV29-1
j_call: TRBJ2-4
cdr3_aa: CSVVWGTKNIQYF
cdr3_nt: TGCAGCGTTGTATGGGGAACCAAAAACATTCAGTACTTC

clone_size: .
d_call: TRBD2
v_call: TRBV10-3
j_call: TRBJ2-5
cdr3_aa: CAISDPRGRRGGHETQYF
cdr3_nt: TGTGCCATCAGTGACCCCCGCGGGAGGCGCGGGGGGCATGAGACCCAGTACTTC

clone_size: .
d_call: TRBD2
v_call: TRBV4-1
j_call: TRBJ2-2
cdr3_aa: CASSQGGSMGELFF
cdr3_nt: TGCGCCAGCAGCCAAGGCGGGAGTATGGGGGAGCTGTTTTTT

clone_size: many
d_call: .
v_call: TRBV6-1
j_call: TRBJ2-6
cdr3_aa: CASGGAYSGANVLTF
cdr3_nt: TGTGCCAGCGGAGGGGCATACTCTGGGGCCAACGTCCTGACTTTC

clone_size: few
d_call: .
v_call: TRBV4-2
j_call: TRBJ2-1
cdr3_aa: CASSNLLAGTGGREQFF
cdr3_nt: TGTGCCAGCAGCAATTTGCTAGCGGGCACAGGGGGGCGTGAGCAGTTCTTC

clone_size: .
d_call: .
v_call: TRBV12-3/TRBV12-4
j_call: TRBJ1-2
cdr3_aa: CASSFGGRVYGYTF
cdr3_nt: TGTGCCAGCAGTTTCGGCGGACGGGTCTATGGCTACACCTTC

clone_size: .
d_call: TRBD1
v_call: TRBV6-5
j_call: TRBJ2-1
cdr3_aa: CASSFRGTAYNEQFF
cdr3_nt: TGTGCCAGCAGTTTCAGGGGGACAGCCTACAATGAGCAGTTCTTC

clone_size: .
d_call: TRBD2
v_call: TRBV15
j_call: TRBJ2-6
cdr3_aa: CATSGTSGRTGANVLTF
cdr3_nt: TGTGCCACCAGCGGGACTAGCGGGAGAACTGGGGCCAACGTCCTGACTTTC

clone_size: .
d_call: TRBD2
v_call: TRBV5-1
j_call: TRBJ2-4
cdr3_aa: CASSGGRAKNIQYF
cdr3_nt: TGCGCCAGCAGCGGCGGGAGGGCCAAAAACATTCAGTACTTC

clone_size: .
d_call: TRBD2
v_call: TRBV13
j_call: TRBJ2-4
cdr3_aa: CASSEGLVKTVAKNIQYF
cdr3_nt: TGTGCCAGCAGCGAGGGACTAGTTAAGACGGTGGCCAAAAACATTCAGTACTTC